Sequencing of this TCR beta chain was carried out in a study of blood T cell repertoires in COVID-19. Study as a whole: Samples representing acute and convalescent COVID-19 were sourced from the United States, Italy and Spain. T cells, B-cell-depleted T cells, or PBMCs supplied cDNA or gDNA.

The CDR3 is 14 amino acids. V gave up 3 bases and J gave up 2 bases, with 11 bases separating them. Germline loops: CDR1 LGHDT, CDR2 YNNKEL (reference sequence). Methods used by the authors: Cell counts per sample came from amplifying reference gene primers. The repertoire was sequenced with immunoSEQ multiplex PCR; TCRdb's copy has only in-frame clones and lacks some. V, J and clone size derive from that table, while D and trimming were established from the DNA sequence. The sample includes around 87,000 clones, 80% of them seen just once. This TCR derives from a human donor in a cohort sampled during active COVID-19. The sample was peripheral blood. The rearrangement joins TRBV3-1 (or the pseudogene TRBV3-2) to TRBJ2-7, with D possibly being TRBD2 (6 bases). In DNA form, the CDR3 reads TGTGCCAGCAGCCAGGGACTTGTGACCTACGAGCAGTACTTC. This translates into CASSQGLVTYEQYF.